These 3 T cell receptor beta chains were sequenced from one sample in a study of cytomegalovirus exposure and HLA in healthy donors. The PCR was carried out with 60 Vbeta primers and 13 Jbeta primers. The table came from immunoSEQ multiplex PCR; TCRdb's copy has only in-frame clones and leaves some out. The table lists 140,000 or so clones, roughly 80% of them singletons. Sequencing used PBMCs. These receptors were collected from a woman between 35 and 50 years old in good health and CMV-seropositive.

The chain carries TRBV4-2 and TRBJ1-2; no reliable D call. Germline CDR1 is LGHNA and CDR2 is YNFKEQ. V was cut by 0 bases and J by 4 bases, with 12 bases left in between. The CDR3 totals 15 residues. CDR3 coding DNA: TGTGCCAGCAGCCAAGATGTACTCGGTTCCTATGGCTACACCTTC. It specifies CASSQDVLGSYGYTF.

The V call is TRBV2, the J call TRBJ2-5; 9 nucleotides match TRBD1. The CDR3 has 12 amino acids. Trimming took 6 bases from V and 12 from J; bases not matched to a gene: 8. Germline lookup yields CDR1 SNHLY and CDR2 FYNNEI. The DNA for the CDR3 is TGTGCCAGCAGAAAGGGACAGGGAGTAAAGTACTTC. Translated: CASRKGQGVKYF.

This sequence joins TRBV4-1 and TRBJ1-5; a weak D match, TRBD1 (5 bases). This CDR3 contains 16 residues. With 2 bases removed from V and 2 bases from J, the gap between germline ends came to 13 bases. Germline V lookup: CDR1 MGHRA, CDR2 YSYEKL. DNA of the CDR3: TGCGCCAGCAGCCAAAGGTTAGGGGTTGGCAATCAGCCCCAGCATTTT. Amino acid sequence: CASSQRLGVGNQPQHF.